This entry describes one T cell receptor beta chain. Its antigen is as yet unknown. The protocol was immunoSEQ multiplex PCR, while the TCRdb copy is restricted to in-frame clones and leaves out a portion. The repertoire includes roughly 80,000 clones, less than 95% of them detected once, and about 1.7% sits in the top ten. Systemic immunosuppression or autoimmune disease history was grounds to exclude patients. These data originate in a study of OX40 agonist ivuxolimab in advanced cancers. On the study more broadly: Age averaged around 59 years (range about 23 to 85), and more than 80% were male. Study outcomes and limitations: Mean expanded clone counts were higher in CD8+ than CD4+ T cells.

The material sequenced was CD4+ or CD8+ T cells sorted from blood, taken in a trial of the OX40 agonist ivuxolimab. The TCR comes from an adult with an advanced solid tumor such as melanoma, head and neck, liver or kidney cancer.

The CDR3 DNA follows: TGTGCCAGCAGCTCCCAAGGAGGCCGGGGCTACACCTTC. It translates to CASSSQGGRGYTF. This chain joins TRBV7-2 and TRBJ1-2; no clear D gene. Germline values: CDR1 SGHTA, CDR2 FQGNSA. The germline V and J ends were trimmed by 4 bases and 8 bases, with 14 bases remaining between them. The CDR3 has 13 amino acids. Drawing the rest from reference TRBV7-2 and TRBJ1-2, the complete variable domain is GAGVSQSPSNKVTEKGKDVELRCDPISGHTALYWYRQSLGQGLEFLIYFQGNSAPDKSGLPSDRFSAERTGGSVSTLTIQRTQQEDSAVYLCASSSQGGRGYTFGSGTRLTVV.